This T cell receptor beta chain was retrieved from a study of T cells in Graves' hyperthyroidism and ophthalmopathy. Thyroid ultrasound and orbital computed tomography, with clinical symptoms and serum thyroxine and TRAb, informed diagnoses. RNA transcripts were the template for amplifying TCR beta CDR3 regions. TCR CDR3 regions were first amplified by RT-PCR with HTBI primers. MiXCR, applied by TCRdb to the multiplex PCR reads, yields one record per CDR3 protein. Here the sample spans approximately 700,000 distinct CDR3 sequences, approximately 42% being singletons. Whole-study results and caveats: The model forecast ophthalmopathy, anticipating it by a median roughly 6 months before onset. Ophthalmopathy cases were set apart from stable hyperthyroidism by a 13 V-J model. Blood also contained most expanded thyroid clonotypes above 0.001.

V dropped 3 bases and J dropped 4; count of bases not matched to a gene: 8. The CDR3 is made up of 15 amino acids. Germline CDR1 is SGDLS and CDR2 is YYNGEE. This clonotype was picked up a small number of times. The antigen is unknown. V gene TRBV9 combines with J gene TRBJ1-2; 8 bases align to TRBD1. The clonotype originates from an adult man with Graves' disease, either hyperthyroidism or ophthalmopathy (not recorded which). The sample consisted of peripheral blood or thyroid tissue (not recorded which). The CDR3 DNA follows: TGTGCCAGCAGCGGCGGAACAGGGGGGGGCTATGGCTACACCTTC. Its protein is CASSGGTGGGYGYTF.